The 16 T cell receptor beta chains below come from one sample, sequenced in a study of shared clonotypes between healthy human individuals. Assay used: immunoSEQ multiplex PCR; TCRdb lists only in-frame clones, some missing. The profile shows 700,000 to 950,000 clones, around 96% of them singletons. The naive CD8 population came from CD45RO-negative cells selected for CCR7, without terminally differentiated effector memory CD45RA+ cells. The sample consisted of naive CD8+ T cells sorted from blood. Receptors were obtained from a man aged 30 to 45 in good health.

This chain joins TRBV5-4 and TRBJ2-7, with 7 bases fitting TRBD1. The CDR3 spans 14 residues. Germline trimming cut 1 base from V and 3 bases from J; bases unmatched to any gene: 4. CDR1 is SGHNT, CDR2 YYREEE, per germline (reference sequence). For the CDR3, the DNA is TGTGCCAGCAGCTTGTGGGACAGCCGCTACGAGCAGTACTTC. Residues: CASSLWDSRYEQYF.

As DNA, the CDR3 is TGTGCCAGCAGTTTGGATGTTGGACAGGTCTACGAGCAGTACTTC. It translates to CASSLDVGQVYEQYF. The gene calls are TRBV6-5 and TRBJ2-7, with 7 bases matching TRBD1. Trimming removed 4 bases from V and 3 bases from J; junction bases left unmatched: 9. CDR1 and CDR2 from the germline V gene are MNHEY and SVGAGI. The CDR3 runs to 15 residues.

This chain connects TRBV9 to TRBJ2-3; D is undetermined. The V end was cut by 3 bases, the J end by 6 bases, with 14 bases between. This CDR3 has 14 amino acids. CDR1 is SGDLS and CDR2 is YYNGEE in the germline V gene. Here the CDR3 reads CASSGRWPRDTQYF. The CDR3 bases are TGTGCCAGCAGCGGACGATGGCCACGTGATACGCAGTATTTT.

This clone was detected only once. V usage is TRBV4-1 and J usage is TRBJ2-7, with 7 positions matching TRBD2. J lost 5 bases, V lost 1 base, and 5 bases had no gene match. The CDR3 length is 14 residues. From germline, CDR1 is MGHRA and CDR2 YSYEKL. The CDR3 DNA is TGCGCCAGCAGCCAAGGAGGACTAGGGGACGAGCAGTACTTC. Its protein is CASSQGGLGDEQYF.

The chain is built from TRBV30 and TRBJ2-1; D unclear. From germline, CDR1 is GTSNPN and CDR2 SVGIG (reference sequence). V was shortened by 1 base and J by 9 bases, with 10 bases between the two germline ends. The CDR3 runs to 12 residues. The CDR3 region has the DNA TGTGCCTGGAGTGCACCCGTAGTTGAGCAGTTCTTC. Protein product: CAWSAPVVEQFF.

This sequence joins TRBV27 and TRBJ2-7; 8 positions match TRBD1. The CDR3 runs 16 residues. J was trimmed by 3 bases and V by 4 bases; bases with no gene match: 11. CDR1 and CDR2 (germline): MNHEY, SMNVEV (reference sequence). The CDR3 region is CASSSIGSGGYYEQYF. CDR3 sequence (DNA): TGTGCCAGCAGTTCGATCGGCTCAGGGGGCTACTACGAGCAGTACTTC.

V gene TRBV7-2 combines with J gene TRBJ2-2; 10 bases match TRBD2. V lost 3 bases and J lost 6; bases outside the gene matches: 4. Per the germline V gene, CDR1 is SGHTA and CDR2 is FQGNSA. The CDR3 length is 15 residues. CDR3 DNA: TGTGCCAGCAGCTTGGCTAGCGGGAGTGCCGGGGAGCTGTTTTTT. Protein product: CASSLASGSAGELFF.

The chain carries TRBV29-1 and TRBJ2-1; 7 positions agree with TRBD2. CDR1 is SQVTM and CDR2 is ANQGSEA in the germline V gene. This CDR3 is 13 amino acids long. CDR3: CTYASGGYNEQFF. CDR3 in DNA: TGCACCTACGCTTCGGGGGGCTACAATGAGCAGTTCTTC.

This sequence joins TRBV5-1 and TRBJ2-1; D is possibly TRBD1 (6 bases). The V end lost 0 bases, the J end lost 4 bases, and 11 bases lay between the germline ends. Germline V gene data show CDR1 as SGHRS and CDR2 as YFSETQ. The CDR3 consists of 15 residues. The CDR3 reads CASSLGQASYNEQFF. Written as DNA, the CDR3 is TGCGCCAGCAGCTTGGGACAGGCGTCATACAATGAGCAGTTCTTC.

The chain joins TRBV5-1 to TRBJ2-4; 9 bases agree with TRBD1. The CDR3 covers 15 residues. Per the germline V gene, CDR1 is SGHRS and CDR2 is YFSETQ. Unmatched junction bases numbered 3, after V lost 0 bases and J lost 5 bases. CDR3 sequence (DNA): TGCGCCAGCAGCTTGGCCGACAGGGGGGAAAACATTCAGTACTTC. Its translation: CASSLADRGENIQYF. Full variable domain (remainder filled in from reference TRBV5-1 and TRBJ2-4): KAGVTQTPRYLIKTRGQQVTLSCSPISGHRSVSWYQQTPGQGLQFLFEYFSETQRNKGNFPGRFSGRQFSNSRSEMNVSTLELGDSALYLCASSLADRGENIQYFGAGTRLSVL.

This clone occurred once. The genes are TRBV19 and TRBJ1-2; D ambiguous. Trimming removed 4 bases at V and 8 bases at J, with 14 bases between. The CDR3 spans 13 residues. The germline gives CDR1 LNHDA, CDR2 SQIVND (reference sequence). CDR3 region: CASSSAVYEGYTF. The DNA of the CDR3 is TGTGCCAGTAGTAGCGCGGTATATGAGGGCTACACCTTC. Using reference TRBV19 and TRBJ1-2 for the parts outside the CDR3, the full variable domain is DGGITQSPKYLFRKEGQNVTLSCEQNLNHDAMYWYRQDPGQGLRLIYYSQIVNDFQKGDIAEGYSVSREKKESFPLTVTSAQKNPTAFYLCASSSAVYEGYTFGSGTRLTVV.

The CDR3: CASSLSFRTDTQYF. The CDR3 DNA is TGTGCCAGCAGTTTATCGTTTCGGACAGATACGCAGTATTTT. This chain joins TRBV27 and TRBJ2-3; D gene uncertain. The V gene's germline CDR1 is MNHEY and CDR2 SMNVEV (reference sequence). Trimming shortened V by 0 bases and J by 3 bases, and 7 bases separated the two germline ends. The CDR3 has 14 residues.

This chain connects TRBV5-1 to TRBJ2-7; tentatively, D is TRBD1 (5 bases). V lost 0 bases to trimming and J lost 3 bases, with 13 bases between them. This CDR3 contains 15 residues. Germline CDR1 reads SGHRS; CDR2 reads YFSETQ. CDR3 in amino acids: CASSLGRVDIYEQYF. DNA of the CDR3: TGCGCCAGCAGCTTGGGCAGGGTAGACATCTACGAGCAGTACTTC.

CDR3 nucleotides: TGTGCCAGCAGCGAAGCTAGCGGGAGAGCCAATGAGCAGTTCTTC. It translates to CASSEASGRANEQFF. The V gene is TRBV7-6, the J gene TRBJ2-1; TRBD2 agrees at 10 bases. V lost 5 bases and J lost 6; bases outside the gene matches: 7. Germline CDR1 is SGHVS and CDR2 is FNYEAQ. CDR3 length: 15 residues.

The rearrangement joins TRBV7-6 to TRBJ2-7; TRBD1 matches at 9 bases. From germline, CDR1 is SGHVS and CDR2 FNYEAQ. Trimming took 1 base from V and 5 from J; bases not matched to a gene: 6. This CDR3 region has 15 residues. The CDR3 loop reads CASSLDYRGRDEQYF. CDR3 DNA sequence: TGTGCCAGCAGCTTAGATTACAGGGGGCGAGACGAGCAGTACTTC.

The CDR3 reads CASSLFGLAGYNEQFF. The CDR3 nucleotides read TGTGCCAGCAGTTTATTCGGGCTAGCGGGGTACAATGAGCAGTTCTTC. The rearrangement links TRBV27 to TRBJ2-1, with 9 bases fitting TRBD2. After removal of 1 base from V and 4 bases from J, the junction contained 5 bases not matched to a gene. In germline, CDR1 is MNHEY, CDR2 SMNVEV (reference sequence). The CDR3 has 16 amino acids.